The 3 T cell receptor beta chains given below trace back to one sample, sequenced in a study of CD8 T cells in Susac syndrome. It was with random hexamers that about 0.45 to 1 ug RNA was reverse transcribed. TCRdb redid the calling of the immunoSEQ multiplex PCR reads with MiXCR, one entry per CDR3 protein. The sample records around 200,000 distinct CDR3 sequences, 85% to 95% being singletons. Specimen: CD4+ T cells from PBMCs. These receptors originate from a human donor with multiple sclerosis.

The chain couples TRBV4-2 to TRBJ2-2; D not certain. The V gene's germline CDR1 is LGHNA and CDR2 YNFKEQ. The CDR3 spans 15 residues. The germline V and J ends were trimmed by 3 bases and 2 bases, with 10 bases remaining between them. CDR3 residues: CASSHGARNTGELFF. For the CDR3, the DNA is TGTGCCAGCAGCCATGGAGCCCGTAACACCGGGGAGCTGTTTTTT.

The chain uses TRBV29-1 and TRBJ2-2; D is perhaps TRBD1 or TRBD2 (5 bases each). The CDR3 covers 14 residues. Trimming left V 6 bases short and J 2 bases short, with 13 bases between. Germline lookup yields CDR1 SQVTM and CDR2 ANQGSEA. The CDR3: CSVGRGSNTGELFF. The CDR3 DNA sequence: TGCAGCGTGGGACGGGGCTCAAACACCGGGGAGCTGTTTTTT.

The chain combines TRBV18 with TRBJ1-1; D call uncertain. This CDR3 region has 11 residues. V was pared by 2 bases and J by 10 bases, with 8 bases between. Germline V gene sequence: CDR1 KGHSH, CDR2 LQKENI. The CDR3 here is CASSPGVGAFF. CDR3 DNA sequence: TGTGCCAGCTCACCAGGTGTTGGAGCTTTCTTT.